The entry that follows covers one TCR beta chain sequence. Antigen specificity is unknown. This sample stems from a study of siplizumab effects on memory and regulatory T cells. General observations from the study: It seemed that naive T cells were more diverse than memory cells and were major contributors to the alloresponse. Treg origin accounted for an average of nearly 70% of mappable alloreactive CD4+ clones with siplizumab and about 27% in controls. Whether proliferating Tregs in siplizumab cultures suppress was not functionally confirmed.

Around 9.6 x 10^4 TCR templates per sample were sequenced. The data were produced by immunoSEQ multiplex PCR, yet TCRdb's version contains in-frame clones alone and is incomplete. This table holds some 100,000 clones, 92% found once. The CDR3 spans 16 residues. The junction had 10 bases not matched to a gene; V was cut back by 6 bases and J by 1 base. The V gene's germline CDR1 is ENHRY and CDR2 SYGVKD. The sequencing sample was made of Tregs sorted from blood. The clonotype was recovered from a human donor in good health. The chain combines TRBV10-3 with TRBJ2-5, with 8 nucleotides matching TRBD1. Here the CDR3 DNA reads TGTGCCATCAGCGAACGGGACAGGATAGCCCAAGAGACCCAGTACTTC. It translates to CAISERDRIAQETQYF.